Below, 7 T cell receptor beta chains from the same sample are listed, as sequenced in a study of T-cell memory formation after mild COVID-19. TCRdb called the 5' RACE reads again in MiXCR, with one record for every CDR3 protein. The table lists roughly 110,000 distinct CDR3 sequences, 15% to 20% of them singletons, with 28% in the top ten. Sequenced input: PBMCs or a T cell subset sorted from them (not recorded which). The receptors derive from an adult woman who had mild COVID-19 (a few samples of this study predate the infection). Cell type and time point are not known.

The chain links TRBV7-9 to TRBJ2-3; TRBD2 agrees at 10 bases. CDR3 length equals 17 residues. The germline V gene has CDR1 SEHNR and CDR2 FQNEAQ (reference sequence). Trimming cost V 5 bases and J 2 bases; bases outside gene matches: 10. The CDR3 DNA sequence: TGTGCCAGCAGCCCACGGGGAGCGGGAGGGCCCACAGATACGCAGTATTTT. It encodes CASSPRGAGGPTDTQYF.

This chain joins TRBV12-3 or TRBV12-4 and TRBJ2-7, with D tentatively TRBD1 (6 bases). The CDR3 is 14 residues long. Trimming left V 1 base short and J 2 bases short, with 9 bases between. In nucleotides, the CDR3 is TGTGCCAGCAGTTTAGACAGGACAGCCTACGAGCAGTACTTC. Protein product: CASSLDRTAYEQYF.

This clonotype turned up a few times. The V gene is TRBV7-2, the J gene TRBJ1-1; D unresolved. Germline-derived CDR1 and CDR2 are SGHTA and FQGNSA. The CDR3 extends over 16 amino acids. V was shortened by 6 bases and J by 1 base, with 18 bases between the two germline ends. CDR3: CASSRPGGLGNTEAFF. The DNA of the CDR3 is TGTGCCAGCAGTAGACCGGGAGGGCTAGGGAACACTGAAGCTTTCTTT.

V gene TRBV7-8 combines with J gene TRBJ2-1, with D possibly matching TRBD1 (6 bases). Trimming removed 5 bases at V and 2 bases at J, with 13 bases between. There are 15 residues in the CDR3. The germline V gene has CDR1 SGHVS and CDR2 FQNEAQ. The CDR3 sequence: CASSARDTAYNEQFF. CDR3 sequence (DNA): TGTGCCAGCAGCGCCCGGGACACTGCCTACAATGAGCAGTTCTTC.

This clonotype was seen a few times. For the CDR3, the DNA is TGTGCCAGCAGCTTTCCGAGGGTCGATGAGCAGTTCTTC. It codes for CASSFPRVDEQFF. V and J are TRBV7-9 and TRBJ2-1; tentatively, D is TRBD2 (5 bases). The germline V gene encodes CDR1 SEHNR and CDR2 FQNEAQ (reference sequence). Trimming stripped 3 bases from V and 8 bases from J, with 11 bases between. This CDR3 contains 13 residues.

This clonotype has a handful of counts. This chain uses TRBV7-9 with TRBJ1-1; no clear D gene. V gave up 4 bases and J gave up 0 bases, with 12 bases separating them. The CDR3 sequence is 15 residues long. The germline V gene has CDR1 SEHNR and CDR2 FQNEAQ (reference sequence). The CDR3 sequence is CASSSAWMVNTEAFF. The CDR3 DNA reads TGTGCCAGCAGCTCCGCCTGGATGGTGAACACTGAAGCTTTCTTT. The full variable domain, completed using reference TRBV7-9 and TRBJ1-1, is DTGVSQNPRHKITKRGQNVTFRCDPISEHNRLYWYRQTLGQGPEFLTYFQNEAQLEKSRLLSDRFSAERPKGSFSTLEIQRTEQGDSAMYLCASSSAWMVNTEAFFGQGTRLTVV.

This chain connects TRBV19 to TRBJ1-1; D gene unclear. The CDR3 sequence is 15 residues long. V dropped 10 bases and J dropped 0 bases, with 18 bases sitting between them. CDR1 is LNHDA, CDR2 SQIVND, per germline (reference sequence). The CDR3 spells CAIAPSTGLNTEAFF. The CDR3 region has the DNA TGTGCCATCGCGCCCTCGACCGGACTGAACACTGAAGCTTTCTTT. Combining the CDR3 with reference TRBV19 and TRBJ1-1 gives the whole variable domain DGGITQSPKYLFRKEGQNVTLSCEQNLNHDAMYWYRQDPGQGLRLIYYSQIVNDFQKGDIAEGYSVSREKKESFPLTVTSAQKNPTAFYLCAIAPSTGLNTEAFFGQGTRLTVV.